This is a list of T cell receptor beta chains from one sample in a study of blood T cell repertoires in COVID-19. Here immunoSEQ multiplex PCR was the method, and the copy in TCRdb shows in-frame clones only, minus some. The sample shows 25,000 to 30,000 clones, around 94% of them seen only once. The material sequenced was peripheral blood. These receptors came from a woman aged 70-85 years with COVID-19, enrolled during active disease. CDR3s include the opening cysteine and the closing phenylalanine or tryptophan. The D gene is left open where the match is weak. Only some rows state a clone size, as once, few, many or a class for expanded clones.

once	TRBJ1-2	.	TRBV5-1	CASSLSQGNSGYTF	TGCGCCAGCAGCTTGTCCCAGGGAAACAGTGGCTACACCTTC
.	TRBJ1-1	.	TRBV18	CASSQEVDTEAFF	TGTGCCAGCTCACAGGAGGTCGACACTGAAGCTTTCTTT
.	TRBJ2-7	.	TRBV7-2	CASSHGYEQYF	TGTGCCAGCAGCCACGGCTACGAGCAGTACTTC
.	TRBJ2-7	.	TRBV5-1	CASSLAGRGSYEQYF	TGCGCCAGCAGCTTAGCGGGCAGGGGGTCCTACGAGCAGTACTTC
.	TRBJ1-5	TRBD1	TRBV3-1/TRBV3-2	CASSQGRGIQPQHF	TGTGCCAGCAGCCAAGGCAGGGGGATTCAGCCCCAGCATTTT
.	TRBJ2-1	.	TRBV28	CASRALPRGEQFF	TGTGCCAGCAGGGCCCTCCCCCGAGGTGAGCAGTTCTTC
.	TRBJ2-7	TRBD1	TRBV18	CASSADRAVSYEQYF	TGTGCCAGCTCAGCAGACAGGGCAGTCTCCTACGAGCAGTACTTC
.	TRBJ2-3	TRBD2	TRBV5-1	CASSLTGGGKDTQYF	TGCGCCAGCAGCTTGACGGGAGGGGGAAAAGATACGCAGTATTTT
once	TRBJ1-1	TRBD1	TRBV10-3	CAISEDRDGSSNTEAFF	TGTGCCATCAGTGAAGACAGGGACGGATCATCGAACACTGAAGCTTTCTTT
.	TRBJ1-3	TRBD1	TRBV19	CATTIGDRVSGNTIYF	TGTGCCACCACAATAGGGGACAGGGTGTCCGGAAACACCATATATTTT
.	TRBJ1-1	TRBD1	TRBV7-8	CASSPRTGNTEAFF	TGTGCCAGCAGCCCAAGGACAGGGAACACTGAAGCTTTCTTT
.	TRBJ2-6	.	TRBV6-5	CASSQQSGANVLTF	TGTGCCAGCAGTCAACAGTCTGGGGCCAACGTCCTGACTTTC
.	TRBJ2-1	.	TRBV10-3	CAISEAGLINEQFF	TGTGCCATCAGTGAGGCGGGACTTATAAACGAGCAGTTCTTC
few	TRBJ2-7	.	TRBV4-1	CASSLRGTAGGGYEQYF	TGCGCCAGCAGCCTAAGAGGGACAGCCGGTGGGGGGTACGAGCAGTACTTC
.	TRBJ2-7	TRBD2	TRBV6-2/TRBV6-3	CASSGLAGERQYF	TGTGCCAGCAGCGGACTAGCGGGAGAGAGGCAGTACTTC
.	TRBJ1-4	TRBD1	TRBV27	CASSLGGQGNEKLFF	TGTGCCAGCAGTTTAGGGGGACAGGGAAATGAAAAACTGTTTTTT
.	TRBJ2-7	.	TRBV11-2	CASSLSRRYEQYF	TGTGCCAGCAGCTTATCGCGTCGTTACGAGCAGTACTTC
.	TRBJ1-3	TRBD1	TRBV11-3	CASSLRTGAGNTIYF	TGTGCCAGCAGCTTGCGGACAGGAGCTGGAAACACCATATATTTT
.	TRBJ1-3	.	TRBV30	CAWSKNFASGNTIYF	TGTGCCTGGAGTAAGAACTTTGCCTCTGGAAACACCATATATTTT
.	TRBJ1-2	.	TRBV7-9	CASSLGGGLLSSF	TGTGCCAGCAGCTTAGGAGGGGGACTATTGAGCTCTTTC
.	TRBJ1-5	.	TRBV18	CASSPTGGNQPQHF	TGTGCCAGCTCACCGACAGGTGGCAATCAGCCCCAGCATTTT
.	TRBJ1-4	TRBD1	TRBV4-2	CASSQELTGGGLVTNEKLFF	TGTGCCAGCAGCCAAGAGCTTACAGGGGGTGGCTTGGTAACTAATGAAAAACTGTTTTTT
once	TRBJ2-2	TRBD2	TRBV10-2	CATKRLAGGTGELFF	TGCGCCACCAAAAGACTAGCGGGAGGTACCGGGGAGCTGTTTTTT
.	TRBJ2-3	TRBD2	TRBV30	CAWSVQLAGALTDTQYF	TGTGCCTGGAGTGTACAACTAGCGGGAGCCCTCACAGATACGCAGTATTTT
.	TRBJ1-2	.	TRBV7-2	CASSFAGLFYGYTF	TGTGCCAGCAGCTTTGCGGGGCTCTTCTATGGCTACACCTTC
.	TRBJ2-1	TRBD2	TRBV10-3	CAHSGNYNEQFF	TGTGCCCACAGCGGGAACTACAATGAGCAGTTCTTC
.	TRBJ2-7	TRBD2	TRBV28	CASSSPTPPGLAGGAYEQYF	TGTGCCAGCAGTTCTCCCACCCCACCGGGACTAGCGGGGGGGGCCTACGAGCAGTACTTC
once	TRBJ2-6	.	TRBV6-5	CASSLPTGANVLTF	TGTGCCAGCAGCCTCCCTACTGGGGCCAACGTCCTGACTTTC
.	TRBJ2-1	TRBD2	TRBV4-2	CASSQDSSGSSYNEQFF	TGTGCCAGCAGCCAAGACTCTAGCGGGAGCTCCTACAATGAGCAGTTCTTC
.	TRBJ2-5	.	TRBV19	CASNRGRQETQYF	TGTGCCAGTAATAGGGGCCGTCAAGAGACCCAGTACTTC
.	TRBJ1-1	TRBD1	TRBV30	CAWTGQGAAEAFF	TGTGCCTGGACAGGACAGGGGGCCGCTGAAGCTTTCTTT
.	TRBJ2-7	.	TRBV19	CASSTRDYEQYF	TGTGCCAGTAGCACCCGGGATTACGAGCAGTACTTC
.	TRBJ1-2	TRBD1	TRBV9	CASSVVTGANYGYTF	TGTGCCAGCAGCGTAGTTACAGGGGCTAACTATGGCTACACCTTC
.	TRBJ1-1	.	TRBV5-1	CASSLGAWGQGNTEAFF	TGCGCCAGCAGCTTAGGGGCCTGGGGGCAGGGCAACACTGAAGCTTTCTTT
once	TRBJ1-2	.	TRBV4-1	CASSHPTSGVTGYTF	TGCGCCAGCAGCCATCCCACTTCAGGGGTCACTGGCTACACCTTC
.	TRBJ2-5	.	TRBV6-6	CASSYSANQYQETQYF	TGTGCCAGCAGTTACTCTGCGAATCAATACCAAGAGACCCAGTACTTC
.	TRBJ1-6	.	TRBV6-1	CASSEEENSPLHF	TGTGCCAGCAGTGAGGAGGAGAATTCACCCCTCCACTTT
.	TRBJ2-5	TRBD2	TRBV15	CATSRDWGGFETQYF	TGTGCCACCAGCAGAGACTGGGGGGGGTTCGAGACCCAGTACTTC
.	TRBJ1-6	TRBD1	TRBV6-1	CASSELTGVNSPLHF	TGTGCCAGCAGTGAACTAACAGGGGTAAATTCACCCCTCCACTTT
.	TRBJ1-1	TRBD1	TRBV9	CASSVYPLETTRDRADTEAFF	TGTGCCAGCAGCGTATACCCGCTAGAAACAACCCGGGACAGGGCGGACACTGAAGCTTTCTTT
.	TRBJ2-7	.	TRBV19	CASSPRTNSYEQYF	TGTGCCAGTAGTCCCCGGACAAACTCGTACGAGCAGTACTTC
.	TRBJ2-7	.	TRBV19	CASSIVLAFHEQYF	TGTGCCAGTAGTATAGTACTAGCTTTCCACGAGCAGTACTTC
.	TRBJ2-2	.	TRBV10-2	CASSEYGTRVGELFF	TGCGCCAGCAGTGAATACGGGACACGTGTCGGGGAGCTGTTTTTT
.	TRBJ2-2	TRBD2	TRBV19	CASISLAGGPFPGELFF	TGTGCCAGTATAAGTCTAGCGGGAGGGCCTTTCCCCGGGGAGCTGTTTTTT
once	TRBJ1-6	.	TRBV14	CASSFRQDGRSPLHF	TGTGCCAGCAGCTTTCGACAGGATGGCCGTTCACCCCTCCACTTT
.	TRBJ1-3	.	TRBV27	CASSRGGPGNTIYF	TGTGCCAGCAGTCGCGGAGGTCCCGGAAACACCATATATTTT
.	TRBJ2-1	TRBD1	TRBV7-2	CASSLAATGISNEQFF	TGTGCCAGCAGCTTAGCTGCGACAGGGATTAGCAATGAGCAGTTCTTC
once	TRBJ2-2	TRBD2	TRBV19	CASSMSIGLAITGELFF	TGTGCCAGTAGTATGAGTATTGGACTAGCGATCACCGGGGAGCTGTTTTTT
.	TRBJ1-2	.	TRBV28	CASSRIVDQGRSF	TGTGCCAGCAGCCGTATCGTGGACCAGGGGCGCTCCTTC
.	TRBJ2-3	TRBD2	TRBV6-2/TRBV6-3	CASSSGLAGTLTDTQYF	TGTGCCAGCAGTTCGGGACTAGCGGGAACCCTAACAGATACGCAGTATTTT
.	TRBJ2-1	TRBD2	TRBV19	CASSKGLAGARGEQFF	TGTGCCAGTAGTAAGGGACTAGCGGGAGCACGGGGTGAGCAGTTCTTC
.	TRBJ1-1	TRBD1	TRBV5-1	CASSRDRVNTEAFF	TGCGCCAGCAGCCGGGACAGGGTGAACACTGAAGCTTTCTTT
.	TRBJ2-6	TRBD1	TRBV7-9	CASRKQGTGANVLTF	TGTGCCAGCAGAAAACAGGGGACTGGGGCCAACGTCCTGACTTTC
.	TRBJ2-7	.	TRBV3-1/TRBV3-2	CASSQTRYEQYF	TGTGCCAGCAGCCAGACTAGATACGAGCAGTACTTC
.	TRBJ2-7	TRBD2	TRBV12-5	CASGFSVGGSLPEQYF	TGTGCTAGTGGTTTCTCGGTCGGCGGGAGTTTGCCTGAGCAGTACTTC